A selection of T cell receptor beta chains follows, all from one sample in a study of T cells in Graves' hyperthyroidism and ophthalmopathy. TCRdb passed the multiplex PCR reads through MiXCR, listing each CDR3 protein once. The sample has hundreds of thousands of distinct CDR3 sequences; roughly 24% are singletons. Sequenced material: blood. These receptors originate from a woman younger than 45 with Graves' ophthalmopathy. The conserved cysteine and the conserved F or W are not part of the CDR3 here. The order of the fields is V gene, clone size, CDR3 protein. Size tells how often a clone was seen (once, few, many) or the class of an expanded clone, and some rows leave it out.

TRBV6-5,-,ASSYSTGQGASGYT
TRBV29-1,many,SVGGEYGYT
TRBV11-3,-,ASSRPGTTETQY
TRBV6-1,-,ASRGPQIVSYGYT
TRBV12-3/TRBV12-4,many,ASSWDRGEYSGYT
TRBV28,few,ASKGQANENTEAF
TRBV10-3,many,AISGSSYEQY
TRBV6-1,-,ASSEATSGGSYEQY
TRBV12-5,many,ASAREETQY
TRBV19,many,ASSIGLGQGLSNQPQH
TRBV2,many,ASSGPDRDPRASEAF
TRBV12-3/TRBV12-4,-,ASRSGGNTGELF
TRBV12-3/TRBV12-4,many,ASITRGMNTEAF
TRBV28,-,ASGNAGGSSQPQH
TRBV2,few,ASSERVRSSYEQY
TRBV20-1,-,SARGEGSSTEAF
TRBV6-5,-,ASSYYAPGQLNTEAF
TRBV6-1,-,ASRGSADN
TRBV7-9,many,ASSDTTGTGVMEQY
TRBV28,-,ASRGVMGEAF
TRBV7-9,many,ASSLPDRVVSEQY
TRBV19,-,ASRTGPYAEAF
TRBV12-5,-,ASGPPGTDNTGELF
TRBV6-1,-,ASRAGHSYEQY
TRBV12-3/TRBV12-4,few,ASSLAKGTEAF
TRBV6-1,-,ASSKTGITEAF
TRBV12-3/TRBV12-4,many,AGSGTGGFSGNTIY
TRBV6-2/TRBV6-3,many,ASSYPSGAAGELF
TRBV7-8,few,ASSFDWDGRPQH
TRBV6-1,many,ASGPGQLNEKLF
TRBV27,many,ASSFSSALNSYEQY
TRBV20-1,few,SARPGTVRAKNIKY
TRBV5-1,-,ASSWDRGDSPLH
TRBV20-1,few,SATSGEQF
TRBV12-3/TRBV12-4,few,ASSGGIGNEQF
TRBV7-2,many,ASSPIRGNYGYT
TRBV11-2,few,ASSLGDPARTGELF
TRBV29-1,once,SVDDITYGYT
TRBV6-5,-,ASSYDYGAGELF
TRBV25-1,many,ASSELKQDYGYT
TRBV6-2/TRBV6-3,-,ASRGSDYGYT
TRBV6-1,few,ASSRGDISLSYEQY
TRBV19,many,ASVSRDRGRQYGYT
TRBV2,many,ASSEGTGGSGYT
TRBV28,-,ASRDGRDNQPQH
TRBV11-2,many,ASSGDAVGTEAF
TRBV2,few,ASNPGGNSNTEAF
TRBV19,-,ASSHRDRERNSPLH
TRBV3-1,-,ASSQEDRRRLYGYT
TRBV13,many,ASSDGTSEPYEQY
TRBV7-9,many,ASRTAPDNTGELF
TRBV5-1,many,ASSLQPSQETQY
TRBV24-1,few,ATSDAQGDETQY
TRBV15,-,ATSRGQGNQPQH
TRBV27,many,ASSPAGFMNTEAF
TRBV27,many,ASTQGEDTEAF
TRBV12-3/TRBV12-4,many,ASSPGQAKNIKY
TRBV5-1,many,ASSSPLNYGYT
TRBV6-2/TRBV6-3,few,ASSYSMTDTQY